The 11 T cell receptor beta chains given below trace back to one sample, sequenced in a study of healthy donors' naive CD4 and CD8 T cells. A linear amplification protocol produced the TCR libraries from 500 ng of total RNA. TCRdb ran MiXCR on the reads and lists one entry per CDR3 protein. The table includes roughly 200,000 distinct CDR3 sequences, about four fifths detected once. Sequenced sample: naive CD4+ and CD8+ T cells sorted from blood, pooled from several donors. The receptors come from a pool of human donors in good health; the sample pools cells from several healthy donors.

The gene calls are TRBV27 and TRBJ2-2; D possibly corresponds to TRBD2 (6 bases). Germline-derived CDR1 and CDR2 are MNHEY and SMNVEV (reference sequence). CDR3 length: 14 amino acids. Trimming removed 10 bases at V and 4 bases at J, with 16 bases between. The CDR3 loop reads CATRETRSTGELFF. In DNA form, the CDR3 reads TGTGCCACCCGGGAGACTAGGAGCACCGGGGAGCTGTTTTTT.

This sequence joins TRBV27 and TRBJ2-5, with TRBD1 as a possible D gene (6 bases). The germline V gene has CDR1 MNHEY and CDR2 SMNVEV (reference sequence). There are 18 residues in the CDR3. Trimming pared 1 base from V and 7 bases from J, leaving 25 bases between. Written as DNA, the CDR3 is TGTGCCAGCAGTTTATACTCAGCGACAGCAGGGGCAGGTCGGACCCAGTACTTC. Amino acid sequence: CASSLYSATAGAGRTQYF.

The rearrangement uses TRBV10-3 and TRBJ1-6; tentatively, D is TRBD1 (6 bases). Per the germline V gene, CDR1 is ENHRY and CDR2 is SYGVKD. The CDR3 consists of 15 residues. V lost 10 bases, J lost 7 bases, and 20 bases lay in between. Here the CDR3 reads CATTAAGAGNSPLHF. The CDR3 DNA sequence: TGTGCCACCACGGCGGCGGGGGCCGGGAATTCACCCCTCCACTTT.

This clonotype was seen more than once but under ten times. As DNA, the CDR3 is TGTGCCACCAGTGATTTACGCGATACGCAGTATTTT. It specifies CATSDLRDTQYF. V is TRBV24-1 and J is TRBJ2-3; D unresolved. V shed 1 base and J shed 6 bases, with 4 bases lying between them. This CDR3 is 12 amino acids long. Germline V gene data show CDR1 as KGHDR and CDR2 as SFDVKD.

The sample holds one count of this clonotype. This rearrangement joins TRBV5-5 to TRBJ2-1; D not resolved. This CDR3 has 14 amino acids. In germline, CDR1 is SGHKS, CDR2 YYEKEE (reference sequence). The V end lost 0 bases, the J end lost 6 bases, and 10 bases lay between the germline ends. Here the CDR3 DNA reads TGTGCCAGCAGCTTGGTTTCCGGTGGCAATGAGCAGTTCTTC. Its protein product is CASSLVSGGNEQFF.

The chain joins TRBV5-4 to TRBJ2-1; unclear D gene. V gave up 2 bases and J gave up 2 bases, with 8 bases separating them. Germline V CDR1 and CDR2: SGHNT, YYREEE (reference sequence). The CDR3 contains 14 residues. CDR3 nucleotides: TGTGCCAGCAGCTTAAGGGCAGCCTACAATGAGCAGTTCTTC. It yields the protein CASSLRAAYNEQFF.

The chain links TRBV27 to TRBJ2-1, with D uncertain. The CDR3 length is 14 residues. V dropped 6 bases and J dropped 2 bases, with 11 bases sitting between them. CDR1 MNHEY and CDR2 SMNVEV come from the germline V gene (reference sequence). The CDR3 sequence is CASREPRPYNEQFF. The CDR3 nucleotides read TGTGCCAGCAGAGAGCCGCGACCCTACAATGAGCAGTTCTTC.

The chain carries TRBV6-5 and TRBJ1-1, with unresolved D. CDR3 length equals 18 residues. The germline CDR1 and CDR2 sequences are MNHEY and SVGAGI. Trimming stripped 0 bases from V and 0 bases from J, with 17 bases between. This CDR3 reads CASSYSRGSWGLNTEAFF. CDR3 coding DNA: TGTGCCAGCAGTTACTCGAGAGGGAGCTGGGGATTGAACACTGAAGCTTTCTTT.

Written as DNA, the CDR3 is TGCAGCGTTGAAGGGGATCGCTACACCTTC. This translates into CSVEGDRYTF. The genes are TRBV29-1 and TRBJ1-2, with no clear D. The CDR3 extends over 10 amino acids. The V gene lost 1 base and the J gene lost 9 bases, with 6 bases spanning the gap. Germline V gene sequence: CDR1 SQVTM, CDR2 ANQGSEA.

The genes are TRBV30 and TRBJ2-7, with D perhaps matching TRBD2 (5 bases). This CDR3 contains 16 residues. V lost 0 bases, J lost 3 bases, and 18 bases lay in between. Germline V gives CDR1 GTSNPN, CDR2 SVGIG (reference sequence). The CDR3 region is CAWSVWRRAYNYEQYF. The CDR3 nucleotides read TGTGCCTGGAGTGTATGGCGGCGGGCTTATAACTACGAGCAGTACTTC.

V and J are TRBV20-1 and TRBJ2-1; 7 bases map to TRBD2. V shed 5 bases, J shed 10 bases, and the junction held 20 bases outside the gene matches. This CDR3 is built from 16 residues. Germline V gives CDR1 DFQATT, CDR2 SNEGSKA (reference sequence). The CDR3: CSAGNPALADPLEQFF. In nucleotides, the CDR3 is TGCAGTGCTGGAAACCCGGCCCTAGCGGACCCACTCGAGCAGTTCTTC.